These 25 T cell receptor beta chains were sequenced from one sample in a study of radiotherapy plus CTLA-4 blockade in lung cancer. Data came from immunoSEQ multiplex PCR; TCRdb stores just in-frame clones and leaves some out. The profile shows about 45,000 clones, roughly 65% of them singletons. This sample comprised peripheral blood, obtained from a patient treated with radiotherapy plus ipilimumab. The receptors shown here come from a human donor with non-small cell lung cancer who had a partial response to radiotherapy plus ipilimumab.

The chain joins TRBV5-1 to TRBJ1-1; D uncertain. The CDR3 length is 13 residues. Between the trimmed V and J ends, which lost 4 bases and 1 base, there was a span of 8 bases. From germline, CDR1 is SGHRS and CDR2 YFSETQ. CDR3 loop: CASSPDSNTEAFF. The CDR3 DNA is TGCGCCAGCAGCCCAGACTCGAACACTGAAGCTTTCTTT.

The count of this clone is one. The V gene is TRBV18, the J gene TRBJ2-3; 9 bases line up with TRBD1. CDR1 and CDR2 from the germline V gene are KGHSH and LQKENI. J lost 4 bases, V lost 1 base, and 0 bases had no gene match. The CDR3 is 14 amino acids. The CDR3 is CASSPRQGADTQYF. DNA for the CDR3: TGTGCCAGCTCACCACGACAGGGGGCAGATACGCAGTATTTT.

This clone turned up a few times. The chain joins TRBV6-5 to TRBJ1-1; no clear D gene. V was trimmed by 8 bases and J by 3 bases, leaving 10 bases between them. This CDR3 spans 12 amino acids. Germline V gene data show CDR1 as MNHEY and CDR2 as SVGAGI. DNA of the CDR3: TGTGCCAGCCAGCGGCGGGACACTGAAGCTTTCTTT. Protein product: CASQRRDTEAFF.

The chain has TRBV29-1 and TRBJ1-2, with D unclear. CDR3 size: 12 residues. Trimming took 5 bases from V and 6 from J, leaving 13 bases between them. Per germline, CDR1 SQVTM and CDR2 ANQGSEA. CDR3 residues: CSVFRQVDGYTF. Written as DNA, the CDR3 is TGCAGCGTTTTCAGGCAAGTGGATGGCTACACCTTC. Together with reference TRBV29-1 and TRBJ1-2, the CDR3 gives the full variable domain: SAVISQKPSRDICQRGTSLTIQCQVDSQVTMMFWYRQQPGQSLTLIATANQGSEATYESGFVIDKFPISRPNLTFSTLTVSNMSPEDSSIYLCSVFRQVDGYTFGSGTRLTVV.

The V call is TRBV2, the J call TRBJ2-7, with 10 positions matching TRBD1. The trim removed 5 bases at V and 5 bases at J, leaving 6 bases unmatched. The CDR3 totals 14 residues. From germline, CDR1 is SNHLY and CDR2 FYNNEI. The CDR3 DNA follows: TGTGCCAGCAGTTTAGGACAGGGGGGCCACGAGCAGTACTTC. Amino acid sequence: CASSLGQGGHEQYF.

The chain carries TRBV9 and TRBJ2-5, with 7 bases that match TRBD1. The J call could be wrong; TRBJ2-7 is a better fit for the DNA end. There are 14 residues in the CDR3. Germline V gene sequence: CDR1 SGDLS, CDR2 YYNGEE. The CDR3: CASSVGDSGYEQYF. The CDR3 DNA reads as TGTGCCAGCAGCGTAGGGGACAGTGGCTACGAGCAGTACTTC.

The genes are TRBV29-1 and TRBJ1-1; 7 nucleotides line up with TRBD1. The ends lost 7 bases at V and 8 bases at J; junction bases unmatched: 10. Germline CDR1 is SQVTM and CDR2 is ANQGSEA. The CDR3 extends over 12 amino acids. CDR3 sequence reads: CSAVTGSGEAFF. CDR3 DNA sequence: TGCAGCGCCGTGACAGGGTCGGGAGAAGCTTTCTTT.

CDR3 protein: CASSHGTRISGANVLTF. In DNA form, the CDR3 reads TGCGCCAGCAGCCACGGGACACGTATTTCTGGGGCCAACGTCCTGACTTTC. The rearrangement links TRBV4-3 to TRBJ2-6; a possible D gene is TRBD1 (6 bases). The CDR3 sequence is 17 residues long. V was trimmed by 3 bases and J by 1 base, leaving 13 bases between them. The V gene's germline CDR1 is LGHNA and CDR2 YSLEER.

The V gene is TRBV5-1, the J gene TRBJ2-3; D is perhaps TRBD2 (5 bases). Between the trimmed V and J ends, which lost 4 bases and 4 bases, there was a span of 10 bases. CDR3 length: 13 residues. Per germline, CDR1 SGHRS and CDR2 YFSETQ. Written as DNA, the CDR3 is TGCGCCAGCAGCCTAGGAGGATCAGATACGCAGTATTTT. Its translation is CASSLGGSDTQYF.

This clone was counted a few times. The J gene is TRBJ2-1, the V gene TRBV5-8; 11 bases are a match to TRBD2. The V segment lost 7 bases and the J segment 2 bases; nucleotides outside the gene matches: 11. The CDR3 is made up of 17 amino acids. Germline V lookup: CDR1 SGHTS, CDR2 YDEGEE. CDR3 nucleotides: TGTGCCAGCCGGGGACTAGCGGAGACAGAGCCCTACAATGAGCAGTTCTTC. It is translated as CASRGLAETEPYNEQFF.

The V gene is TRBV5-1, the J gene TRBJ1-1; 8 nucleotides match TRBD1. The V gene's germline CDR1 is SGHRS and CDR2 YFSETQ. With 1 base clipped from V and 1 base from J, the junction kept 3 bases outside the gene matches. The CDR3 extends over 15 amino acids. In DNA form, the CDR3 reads TGCGCCAGCAGCTTGACAGGGGGAACGAACACTGAAGCTTTCTTT. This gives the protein CASSLTGGTNTEAFF.

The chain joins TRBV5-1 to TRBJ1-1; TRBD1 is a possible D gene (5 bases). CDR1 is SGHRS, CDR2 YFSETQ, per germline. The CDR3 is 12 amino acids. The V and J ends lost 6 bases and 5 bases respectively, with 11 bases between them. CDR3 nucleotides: TGCGCCAGCACCGTGGGGGGGACTGAAGCTTTCTTT. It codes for CASTVGGTEAFF.

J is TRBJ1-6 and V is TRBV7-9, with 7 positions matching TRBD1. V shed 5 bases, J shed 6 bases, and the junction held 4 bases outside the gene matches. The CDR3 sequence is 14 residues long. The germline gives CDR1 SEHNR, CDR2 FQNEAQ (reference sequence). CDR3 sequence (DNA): TGTGCCAGCAGCCCTCCAGGGGGTAATTCACCCCTCCACTTT. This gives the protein CASSPPGGNSPLHF.

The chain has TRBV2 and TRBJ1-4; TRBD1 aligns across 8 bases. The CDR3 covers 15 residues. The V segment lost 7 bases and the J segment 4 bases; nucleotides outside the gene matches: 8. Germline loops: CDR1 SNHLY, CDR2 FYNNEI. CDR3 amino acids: CASTDIGQGNEKLFF. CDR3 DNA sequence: TGTGCCAGCACCGATATTGGACAGGGTAATGAAAAACTGTTTTTT.

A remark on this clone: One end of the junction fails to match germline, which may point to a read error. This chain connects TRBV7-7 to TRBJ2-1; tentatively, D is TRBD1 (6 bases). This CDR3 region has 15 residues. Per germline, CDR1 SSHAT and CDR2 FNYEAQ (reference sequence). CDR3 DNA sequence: TGTGCTAGCAGCTCAGGGGCGTCCTCCTACAATGAGCAGTTCTTC. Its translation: CASSSGASSYNEQFF.

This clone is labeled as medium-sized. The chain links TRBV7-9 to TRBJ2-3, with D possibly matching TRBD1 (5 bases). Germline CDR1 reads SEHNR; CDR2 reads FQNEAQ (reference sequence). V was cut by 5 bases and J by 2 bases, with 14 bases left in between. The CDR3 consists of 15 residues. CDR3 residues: CASSPETGDTDTQYF. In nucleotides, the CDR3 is TGTGCCAGCAGCCCGGAAACAGGAGACACAGATACGCAGTATTTT.

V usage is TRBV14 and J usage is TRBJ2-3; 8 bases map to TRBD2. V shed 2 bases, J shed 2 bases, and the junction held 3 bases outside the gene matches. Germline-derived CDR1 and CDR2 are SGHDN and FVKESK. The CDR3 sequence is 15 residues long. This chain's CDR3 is CASSQSSGSTDTQYF. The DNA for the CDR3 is TGTGCCAGCAGCCAATCTAGCGGGTCCACAGATACGCAGTATTTT.

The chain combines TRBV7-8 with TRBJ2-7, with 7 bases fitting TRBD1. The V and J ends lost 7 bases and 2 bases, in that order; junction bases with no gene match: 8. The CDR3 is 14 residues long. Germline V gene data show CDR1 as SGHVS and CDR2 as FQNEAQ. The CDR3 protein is CASTLFQGAYEQYF. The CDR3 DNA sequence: TGTGCCAGCACCCTTTTCCAGGGGGCCTACGAGCAGTACTTC. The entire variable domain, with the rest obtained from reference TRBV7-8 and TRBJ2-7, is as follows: GAGVSQSPRYKVAKRGQDVALRCDPISGHVSLFWYQQALGQGPEFLTYFQNEAQLDKSGLPSDRFFAERPEGSVSTLKIQRTQQEDSAVYLCASTLFQGAYEQYFGPGTRLTVT.

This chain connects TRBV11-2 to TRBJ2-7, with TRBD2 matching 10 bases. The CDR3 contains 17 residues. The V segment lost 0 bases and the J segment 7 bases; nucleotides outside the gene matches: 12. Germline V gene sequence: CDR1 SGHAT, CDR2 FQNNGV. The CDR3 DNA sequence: TGTGCCAGCAGCTTAGAGGCCCCGGGACTAGCGTCGAGGGAGCAGTACTTC. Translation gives CASSLEAPGLASREQYF.

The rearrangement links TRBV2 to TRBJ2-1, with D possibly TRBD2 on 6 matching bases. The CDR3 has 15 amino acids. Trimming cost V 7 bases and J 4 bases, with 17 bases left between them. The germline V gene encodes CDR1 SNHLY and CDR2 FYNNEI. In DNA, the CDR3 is TGTGCCAGCACCCTGGTTAGCGGCCTATACAATGAGCAGTTCTTC. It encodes CASTLVSGLYNEQFF. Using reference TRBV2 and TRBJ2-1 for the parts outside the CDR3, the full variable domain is EPEVTQTPSHQVTQMGQEVILRCVPISNHLYFYWYRQILGQKVEFLVSFYNNEISEKSEIFDDQFSVERPDGSNFTLKIRSTKLEDSAMYFCASTLVSGLYNEQFFGPGTRLTVL.

CDR3 bases: TGCGCCAGCAGCCCTGACAGTTTATCCTACAATGAGCAGTTCTTC. Protein sequence: CASSPDSLSYNEQFF. The chain is built from TRBV5-1 and TRBJ2-1; maybe TRBD1 (5 bases). Germline V CDR1 and CDR2: SGHRS, YFSETQ. Trimming stripped 4 bases from V and 1 base from J, with 12 bases between. The CDR3 is 15 amino acids.

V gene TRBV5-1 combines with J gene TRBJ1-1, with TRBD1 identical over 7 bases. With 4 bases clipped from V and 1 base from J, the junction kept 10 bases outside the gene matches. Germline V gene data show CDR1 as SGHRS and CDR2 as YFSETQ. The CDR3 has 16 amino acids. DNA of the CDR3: TGCGCCAGCAGCCTACCCCGGACAGGATCGAACACTGAAGCTTTCTTT. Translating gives CASSLPRTGSNTEAFF.

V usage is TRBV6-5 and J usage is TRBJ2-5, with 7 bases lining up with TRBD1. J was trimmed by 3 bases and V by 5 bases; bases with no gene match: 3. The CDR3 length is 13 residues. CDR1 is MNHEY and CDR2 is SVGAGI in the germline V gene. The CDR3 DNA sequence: TGTGCCAGCAGTATCGGGACAGAAGAGACCCAGTACTTC. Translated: CASSIGTEETQYF.

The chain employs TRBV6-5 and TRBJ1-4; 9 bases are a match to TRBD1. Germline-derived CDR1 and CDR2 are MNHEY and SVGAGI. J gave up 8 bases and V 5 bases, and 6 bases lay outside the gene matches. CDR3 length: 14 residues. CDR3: CASSAGTGLEKLFF. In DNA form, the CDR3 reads TGTGCCAGCAGTGCGGGGACAGGGTTGGAAAAACTGTTTTTT.

The CDR3 DNA is TGTGCCAGCAGCTTAGGGGGCTGGGGAGATACGCAGTATTTT. The encoded protein is CASSLGGWGDTQYF. The rearrangement uses TRBV7-2 and TRBJ2-3; tentatively, D is TRBD1 (5 bases). V shed 1 base and J shed 5 bases, with 10 bases lying between them. Germline loops: CDR1 SGHTA, CDR2 FQGNSA. The CDR3 runs to 14 residues.